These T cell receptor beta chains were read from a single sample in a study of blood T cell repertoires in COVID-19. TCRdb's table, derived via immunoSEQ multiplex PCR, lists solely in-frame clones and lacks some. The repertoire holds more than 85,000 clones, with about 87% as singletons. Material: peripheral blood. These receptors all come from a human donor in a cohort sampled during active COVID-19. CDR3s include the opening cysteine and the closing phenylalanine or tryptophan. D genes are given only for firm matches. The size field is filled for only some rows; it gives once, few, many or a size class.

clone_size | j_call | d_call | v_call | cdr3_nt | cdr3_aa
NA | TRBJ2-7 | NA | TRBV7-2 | TGTGCCAGCAGCCTATACCGGCGGGACGAGCAGTACTTC | CASSLYRRDEQYF
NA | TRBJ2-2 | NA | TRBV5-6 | TGTGCCAGCAGCTTCGGGGGAAACACCGGGGAGCTGTTTTTT | CASSFGGNTGELFF
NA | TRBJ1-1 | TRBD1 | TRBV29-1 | TGCAGCGTGGGGGGACAGGGCGTGAACACTGAAGCTTTCTTT | CSVGGQGVNTEAFF
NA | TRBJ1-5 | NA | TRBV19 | TGTGCCAGTAGTATAGATCGGGACACCAATCAGCCCCAGCATTTT | CASSIDRDTNQPQHF
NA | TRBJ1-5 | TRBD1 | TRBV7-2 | TGTGCCAGCAGCGGTCCAGGGGGACCTAGCAATCAGCCCCAGCATTTT | CASSGPGGPSNQPQHF
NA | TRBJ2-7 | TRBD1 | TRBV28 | TGTGCCAGCAGGATACAGGGGTCCCGATACGAGCAGTACTTC | CASRIQGSRYEQYF
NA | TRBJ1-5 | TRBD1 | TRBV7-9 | TGTGCCAGCAGCTCTACAGGGGTCGGGCAGCCCCAGCATTTT | CASSSTGVGQPQHF
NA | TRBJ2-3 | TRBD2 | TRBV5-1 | TGCGCCAGCAGCTCGCCGAGAGGGACTAGCGGTAGCACAGATACGCAGTATTTT | CASSSPRGTSGSTDTQYF
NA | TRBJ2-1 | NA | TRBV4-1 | TGCGCCAGCAGCTCAACGTCAGGAAGGACGGGGGACTACAATGAGCAGTTCTTC | CASSSTSGRTGDYNEQFF
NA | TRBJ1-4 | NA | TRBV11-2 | TGTGCCAGCAGCCCCCAGGAGGGACGGCGTTATCTGTACGAAAAACTGTTTTTT | CASSPQEGRRYLYEKLFF
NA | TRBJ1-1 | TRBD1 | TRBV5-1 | TGCGCCAGCAGCTTGCCGGACAGGGGCCATGAAGCTTTCTTT | CASSLPDRGHEAFF
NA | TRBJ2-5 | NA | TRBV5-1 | TGCGCCAGCAGCTTGGGGACAGTCTCTCAAGAGACCCAGTACTTC | CASSLGTVSQETQYF
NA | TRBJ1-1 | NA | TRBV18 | TGTGCCAGCTCACCTGCGATTCTGAACACTGAAGCTTTCTTT | CASSPAILNTEAFF
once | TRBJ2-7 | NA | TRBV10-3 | TGTGCCATCAGTGAGTCCCCCCTAAGTCGGCAGGGTCGGTCCTACGAGCAGTACTTC | CAISESPLSRQGRSYEQYF
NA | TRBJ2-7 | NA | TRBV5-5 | TGTGCCAGCAGCTTGGCCACCAGGGGTTACGAGCAGTACTTC | CASSLATRGYEQYF
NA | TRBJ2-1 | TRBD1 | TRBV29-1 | TGCAGCGCCGGACGCCGGGCCGGGACAGCCAACAATGAGCAGTTCTTC | CSAGRRAGTANNEQFF
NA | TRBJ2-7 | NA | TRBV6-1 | TGTGCCAGCAGTGAAGCGCTAGGAGGGTACTACGAGCAGTACTTC | CASSEALGGYYEQYF
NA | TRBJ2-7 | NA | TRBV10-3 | TGTGCCATCAGTGACTTGCAGCGATCCTACGAGCAGTACTTC | CAISDLQRSYEQYF
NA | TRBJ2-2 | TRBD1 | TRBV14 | TGTGCCAGCAGCCGACAGGGTGGGAACCGGGAGCTGTTTTTT | CASSRQGGNRELFF
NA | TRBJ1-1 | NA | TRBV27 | TGTGCCAGCAGTCGGGGGAAGGTGACTGAAGCTTTCTTT | CASSRGKVTEAFF
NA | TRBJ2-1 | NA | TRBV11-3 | TGTGCCAGCAGCCGCAGGGGAGAAGGTTACAATGAGCAGTTCTTC | CASSRRGEGYNEQFF
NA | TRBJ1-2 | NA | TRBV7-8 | TGTGCCAGCAGCCCGGACAGCATAAACTATGGCTACACCTTC | CASSPDSINYGYTF
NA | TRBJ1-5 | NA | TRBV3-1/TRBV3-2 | TGTGCCAGCAGTCCGACAGGCAATAGCAATCAGCCCCAGCATTTT | CASSPTGNSNQPQHF
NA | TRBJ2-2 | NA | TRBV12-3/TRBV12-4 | TGTGCCACCGGAGACTTCCCCGGGGAGCTGTTTTTT | CATGDFPGELFF
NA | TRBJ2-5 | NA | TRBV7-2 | TGTGCCAGCAGCTTATCAAGGAGGGAGACCCAGTACTTC | CASSLSRRETQYF
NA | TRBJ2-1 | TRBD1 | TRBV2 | TGTGCCAGCAGTGAGACAGGGGGAACCTCCTACAATGAGCAGTTCTTC | CASSETGGTSYNEQFF
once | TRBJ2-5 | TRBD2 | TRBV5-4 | TGTGCCAGCAGCGGGGGAACTAGCGGGGGCCAAGAGACCCAGTACTTC | CASSGGTSGGQETQYF
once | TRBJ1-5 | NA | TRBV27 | TGTGCCAGCAGTTTTTACGGGATGGGCAATCAGCCCCAGCATTTT | CASSFYGMGNQPQHF
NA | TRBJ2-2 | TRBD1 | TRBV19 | TGTGCCAGTAGCTTTGGACAGGGGGCCACCGGGGAGCTGTTTTTT | CASSFGQGATGELFF
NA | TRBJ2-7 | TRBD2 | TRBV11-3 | TGTGCCAGCAGCTTGTCGGGGGGGACTGCCTACGAGCAGTACTTC | CASSLSGGTAYEQYF
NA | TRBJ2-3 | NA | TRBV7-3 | TGTGCCAGCAGCAACAGGGTCGAGGGCACAGATACGCAGTATTTT | CASSNRVEGTDTQYF
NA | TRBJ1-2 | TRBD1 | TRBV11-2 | TGTGCCAGCAGCCGCACCTCCGGACAGGTTAACTATGGCTACACCTTC | CASSRTSGQVNYGYTF
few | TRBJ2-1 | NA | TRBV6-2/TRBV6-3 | TGTGCCAGCAGTTACGTTTCCCGGGGGGCCGCACCTGAGCAGTTCTTC | CASSYVSRGAAPEQFF
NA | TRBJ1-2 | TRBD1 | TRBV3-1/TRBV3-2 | TGTGCCAGCAGCCAAAACCGGGACAGGGGCAGGAATGGCTACACCTTC | CASSQNRDRGRNGYTF
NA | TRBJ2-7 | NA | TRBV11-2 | TGTGCCAGCAGCGCCAACCTCCGGACAACTTCCTACGAGCAGTACTTC | CASSANLRTTSYEQYF
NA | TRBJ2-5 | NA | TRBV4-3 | TGCGCCAGCAGCCAAGATATACAGGGTGCATGGGAGACCCAGTACTTC | CASSQDIQGAWETQYF
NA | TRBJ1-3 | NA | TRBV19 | TGTGCCAGTCGAGTCACAGGGCTCGGAAACACCATATATTTT | CASRVTGLGNTIYF
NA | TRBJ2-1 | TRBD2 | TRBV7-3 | TGTGCCAGCAGCCCAGCGGGGGGCCTCGGATCCTACAATGAGCAGTTCTTC | CASSPAGGLGSYNEQFF
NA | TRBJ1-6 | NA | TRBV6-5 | TGTGCCAGCAGTTACTCGTCAGGGGCCTATAATTCACCCCTCCACTTT | CASSYSSGAYNSPLHF
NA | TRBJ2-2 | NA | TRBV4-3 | TGCGCCAGCAGCCAAGTACGAGTTAACGGGGAGCTGTTTTTT | CASSQVRVNGELFF
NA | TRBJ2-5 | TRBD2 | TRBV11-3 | TGTGCCAGCAGCGCCGGGAGGTTCCGGGTGGAGACCCAGTACTTC | CASSAGRFRVETQYF
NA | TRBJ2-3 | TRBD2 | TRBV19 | TGTGCCAGTAGCCCCATCGCGGGGGGAGGCACAGATACGCAGTATTTT | CASSPIAGGGTDTQYF
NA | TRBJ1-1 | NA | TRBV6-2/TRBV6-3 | TGTGCCAGCAGTTACGATCGGGGGACTGAAGCTTTCTTT | CASSYDRGTEAFF
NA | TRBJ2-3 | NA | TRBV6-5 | TGTGCCAGCAAGGACGGGGGTGGTTTGGATACGCAGTATTTT | CASKDGGGLDTQYF
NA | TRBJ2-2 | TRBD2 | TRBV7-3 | TGTGCCAGCAGCTTAAGTCTAGCGGGGAGACTGAGGCACCGGGGAGCTGTTTTT | CASSLSLAGRLRHRGAVF
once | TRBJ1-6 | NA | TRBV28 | TGTGCCAGCAGTCCTCACAGGGATTGGTCACCCCTCCACTTT | CASSPHRDWSPLHF
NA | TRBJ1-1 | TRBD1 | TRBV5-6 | TGTGCCAGCAGCTGGGGATACAGGGGGCGAAAACTTGCGAACACTGAAGCTTTCTTT | CASSWGYRGRKLANTEAFF